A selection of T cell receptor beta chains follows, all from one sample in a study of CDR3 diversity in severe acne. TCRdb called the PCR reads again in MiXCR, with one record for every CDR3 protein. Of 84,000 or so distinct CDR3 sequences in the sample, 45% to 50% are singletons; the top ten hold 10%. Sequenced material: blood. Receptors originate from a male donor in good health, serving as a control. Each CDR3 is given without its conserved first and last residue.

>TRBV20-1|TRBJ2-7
SARGTGPLYEQY
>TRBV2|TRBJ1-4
ASSEGVIGEKLF
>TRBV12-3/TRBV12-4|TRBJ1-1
ASSFGPDHTEAF
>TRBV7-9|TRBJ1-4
ASSLAGGSEKLF
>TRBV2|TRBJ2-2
ASSAGPRDTGELF
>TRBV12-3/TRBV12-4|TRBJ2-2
ASSSRDEYTGELF
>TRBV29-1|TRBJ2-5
SVGGTSGRGAETQY
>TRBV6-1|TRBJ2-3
ASRGLAGSTDTQY
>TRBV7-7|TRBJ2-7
ASSIGTGVYEQY
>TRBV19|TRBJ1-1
ASSPPRNTEAF
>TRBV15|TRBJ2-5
ATSSEEIAGGTQY
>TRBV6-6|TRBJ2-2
ASSPRLAGSNTGELF
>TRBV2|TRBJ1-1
ASIFGTEAF
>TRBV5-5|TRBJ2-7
ASRSINEQY
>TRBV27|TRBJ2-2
ASKSLEGRANTGELF
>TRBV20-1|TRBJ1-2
SARAGDYGGYT
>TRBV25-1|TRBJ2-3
ASSGNRDTRGDTQY
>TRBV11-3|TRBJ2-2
ASSSINTGELF
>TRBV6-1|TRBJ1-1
ASIPPQGANTEAF
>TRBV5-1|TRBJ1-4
ASSGGQGANEKLF
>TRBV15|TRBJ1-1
ATSPQDGNTEAF
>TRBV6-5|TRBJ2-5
ASRRGPWGSLMETQY
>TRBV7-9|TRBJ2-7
ASSLASDRAGEQY
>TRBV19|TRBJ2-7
ASSIRVKGGSIPSYEQY
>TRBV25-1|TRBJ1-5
ASSDPSEPNQH
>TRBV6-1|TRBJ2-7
ASVRTSGSTNYEQY
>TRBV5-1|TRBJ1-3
ASSLDTIY
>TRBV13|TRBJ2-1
ASSPTAVYNEQF
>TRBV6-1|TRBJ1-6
ASTPRDDAYNSPLH
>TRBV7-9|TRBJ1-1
ASSLGGKAF
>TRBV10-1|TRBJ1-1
ASSESFLAF
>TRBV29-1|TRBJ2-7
SVEGTGVEEQY
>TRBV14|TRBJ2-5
ASSPQEGVAKTQY
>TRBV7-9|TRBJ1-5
ASIPLGQGPNQPQH
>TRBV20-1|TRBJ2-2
SARGQELF
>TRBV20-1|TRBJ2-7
SAEGGQGGHEQY
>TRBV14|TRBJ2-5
ASSQGGGLETQY
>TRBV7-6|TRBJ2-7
ASSPGVGNYEQY
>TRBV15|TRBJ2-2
ATSPHLGLAIGELF
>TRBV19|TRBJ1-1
ASSMKGNTEAF
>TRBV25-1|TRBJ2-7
ASREAGTGGGPTTYEQY
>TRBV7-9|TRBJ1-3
ASSGDRGVVDTIY